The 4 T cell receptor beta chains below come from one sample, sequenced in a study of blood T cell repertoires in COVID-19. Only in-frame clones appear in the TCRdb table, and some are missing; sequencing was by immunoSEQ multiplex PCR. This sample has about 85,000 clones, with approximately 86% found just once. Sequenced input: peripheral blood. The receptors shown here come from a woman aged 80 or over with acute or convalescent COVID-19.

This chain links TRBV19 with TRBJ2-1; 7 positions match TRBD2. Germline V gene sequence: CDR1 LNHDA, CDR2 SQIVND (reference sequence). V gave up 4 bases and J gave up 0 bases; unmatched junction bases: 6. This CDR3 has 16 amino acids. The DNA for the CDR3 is TGTGCCAGTAGTACGCGGGAGCCTAGCTCCTACAATGAGCAGTTCTTC. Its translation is CASSTREPSSYNEQFF.

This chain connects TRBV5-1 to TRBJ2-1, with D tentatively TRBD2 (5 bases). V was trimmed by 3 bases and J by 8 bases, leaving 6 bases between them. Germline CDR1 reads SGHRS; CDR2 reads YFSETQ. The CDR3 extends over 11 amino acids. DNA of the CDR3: TGCGCCAGCAGCTGGGAGTATGAGCAGTTCTTC. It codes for CASSWEYEQFF.

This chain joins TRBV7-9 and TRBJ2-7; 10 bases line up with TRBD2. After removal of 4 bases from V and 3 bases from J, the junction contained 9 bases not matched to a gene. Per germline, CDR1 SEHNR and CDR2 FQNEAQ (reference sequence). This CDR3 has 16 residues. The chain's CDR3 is CASSSGLAGGVYEQYF. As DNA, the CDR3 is TGTGCCAGCAGCTCCGGATTAGCGGGAGGCGTCTACGAGCAGTACTTC.

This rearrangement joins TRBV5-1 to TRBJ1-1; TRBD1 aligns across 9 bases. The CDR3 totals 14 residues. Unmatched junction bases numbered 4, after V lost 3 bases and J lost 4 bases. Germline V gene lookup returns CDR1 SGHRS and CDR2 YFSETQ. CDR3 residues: CASSYGQGSTEAFF. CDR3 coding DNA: TGCGCCAGCAGCTACGGACAGGGGAGCACTGAAGCTTTCTTT.